A selection of T cell receptor beta chains follows, all from one sample in a study of T cell responses to AZD1222 COVID-19 vaccine. Profiled with immunoSEQ multiplex PCR; TCRdb holds only in-frame clones, not every one. The table records about 40,000 clones, roughly 83% of them present only once. The source was peripheral blood, collected 28 days after the second AZD1222 dose. These receptors were collected from an adult who received the AZD1222 COVID-19 vaccine. Each CDR3 is given with its conserved first and last residue. Some rows mark clone size as missing; the rest say once, few, many or name a class of expanded clone.

abundance	v_gene	j_gene	CDR3aa
.	TRBV5-6	TRBJ1-6	CASSFDQGPDSPLHF
.	TRBV7-9	TRBJ1-4	CASSLWRTTTNEKLFF
once	TRBV20-1	TRBJ2-1	CSASEGQGFGNEQFF
.	TRBV27	TRBJ1-2	CASRALGNYGYTF
.	TRBV11-3	TRBJ1-1	CASSLGQNTEAFF
.	TRBV12-3/TRBV12-4	TRBJ1-3	CASSLSQGNTIYF
.	TRBV19	TRBJ1-4	CASSIGLAANEKLFF
.	TRBV3-1/TRBV3-2	TRBJ1-4	CASSQLQGSGREKLFF
.	TRBV10-3	TRBJ1-1	CAISESRVRPEAFF
.	TRBV11-3	TRBJ1-1	CASSFAKGTEAFF
.	TRBV27	TRBJ2-1	CASSFSGSPLYNEQFF
.	TRBV5-1	TRBJ1-6	CASSLDSLPPLHF
.	TRBV19	TRBJ1-2	CASSILQGESGYTF
.	TRBV10-3	TRBJ1-6	CAISEPTGAGSPLHF
.	TRBV5-1	TRBJ1-2	CASSLADAAYGYTF
.	TRBV5-1	TRBJ2-7	CASSLDRVEQYF
.	TRBV11-2	TRBJ2-7	CASSLVYGKYEQYF
.	TRBV2	TRBJ1-5	CASSEDRVNQPQHF
.	TRBV5-1	TRBJ1-2	CASSLEGQTYGYTF
.	TRBV5-6	TRBJ1-1	CASSFAGGPNTEAFF
medium-sized	TRBV19	TRBJ1-5	CASSSSRAEPQHF
few	TRBV3-1/TRBV3-2	TRBJ1-1	CASSQVGPLEAFF
once	TRBV6-6	TRBJ1-6	CASSRATGTISSRDSPLHF